Following are 30 T cell receptor beta chains from one sample sequenced in a study of blood T cell repertoires in COVID-19. The repertoire was sequenced with immunoSEQ multiplex PCR; TCRdb's copy has only in-frame clones and lacks some. The sample has about 170,000 clones, 83% seen once. Sequencing input: peripheral blood. These receptors were obtained from a woman older than 75 with acute or convalescent COVID-19.

The chain recombines TRBV2 with TRBJ2-1, with TRBD1 matching over 8 bases. With V trimmed by 7 bases and J by 2 bases, 1 base remained unmatched. Germline-derived CDR1 and CDR2 are SNHLY and FYNNEI. The CDR3 sequence is 13 residues long. The CDR3 is CASIQGAYNEQFF. In DNA, the CDR3 is TGTGCCAGCATACAGGGGGCCTACAATGAGCAGTTCTTC.

As DNA, the CDR3 is TGTGCCAGCAGCTCAGGGGAGTTTCAAGAGACCCAGTACTTC. This gives the protein CASSSGEFQETQYF. The chain uses TRBV5-4 and TRBJ2-5; possibly TRBD1 for D (6 bases). V was clipped by 3 bases and J by 2 bases, with 11 bases between them. From germline, CDR1 is SGHNT and CDR2 YYREEE (reference sequence). The CDR3 contains 14 residues.

The V call is TRBV7-6, the J call TRBJ2-5; a weak D match, TRBD2 (6 bases). Germline V lookup: CDR1 SGHVS, CDR2 FNYEAQ. The CDR3 consists of 15 residues. The V end lost 1 base, the J end lost 5 bases, and 14 bases lay between the germline ends. The DNA for the CDR3 is TGTGCCAGCAGCTTAGGAGGGCAGGGAGGTGAGACCCAGTACTTC. Protein sequence: CASSLGGQGGETQYF. Together with reference TRBV7-6 and TRBJ2-5, the CDR3 gives the full variable domain: GAGVSQSPRYKVTKRGQDVALRCDPISGHVSLYWYRQALGQGPEFLTYFNYEAQQDKSGLPNDRFSAERPEGSISTLTIQRTEQRDSAMYRCASSLGGQGGETQYFGPGTRLLVL.

This clone has only one observation. The rearrangement uses TRBV5-1 and TRBJ1-1, with 10 bases aligning to TRBD1. The ends lost 4 bases at V and 2 bases at J; junction bases unmatched: 2. The CDR3 sequence is 14 residues long. CDR1 and CDR2 (germline): SGHRS, YFSETQ. The CDR3 sequence: CASSRDRGNTEAFF. In DNA, the CDR3 is TGCGCCAGCAGCAGGGACAGGGGCAACACTGAAGCTTTCTTT.

The genes are TRBV5-1 and TRBJ2-3; the match to TRBD2 covers 8 bases. From germline, CDR1 is SGHRS and CDR2 YFSETQ. The CDR3 totals 15 residues. The V segment lost 5 bases and the J segment 2 bases; nucleotides outside the gene matches: 7. The DNA of the CDR3 is TGCGCCAGCAGGTCACTAGCGGAGCTCACAGATACGCAGTATTTT. Translating gives CASRSLAELTDTQYF.

The rearrangement uses TRBV4-3 and TRBJ2-1, with a tentative D call TRBD1 (6 bases). With 1 base removed from V and 6 bases from J, the gap between germline ends came to 16 bases. Per germline, CDR1 LGHNA and CDR2 YSLEER. The CDR3 spans 16 residues. CDR3 nucleotides: TGCGCCAGCAGCCAAGCGGGCAGGGGTTTTGGCAATGAGCAGTTCTTC. Amino acids: CASSQAGRGFGNEQFF.

This sequence joins TRBV4-1 and TRBJ1-1, with 8 bases fitting TRBD1. Trimming removed 0 bases from V and 11 bases from J; junction bases left unmatched: 8. CDR3 length equals 14 residues. Germline V gene lookup returns CDR1 MGHRA and CDR2 YSYEKL. CDR3 sequence: CASSQESQGAHAFF. In DNA, the CDR3 is TGCGCCAGCAGCCAAGAAAGTCAGGGGGCACACGCTTTCTTT.

The V gene is TRBV28, the J gene TRBJ2-5; the match to TRBD1 covers 9 bases. The J segment lost 5 bases and the V segment lost 4 bases, leaving 8 bases of the junction unmatched. This CDR3 contains 15 residues. Germline CDR1 MDHEN, CDR2 SYDVKM. This CDR3 reads CASSSRRQGGETQYF. CDR3 nucleotide sequence: TGTGCCAGCAGTTCCCGGCGACAGGGGGGCGAGACCCAGTACTTC.

This clone was seen only once. This chain links TRBV5-5 with TRBJ1-5; TRBD1 is a possible D gene (5 bases). CDR3 length: 15 residues. Germline values: CDR1 SGHKS, CDR2 YYEKEE (reference sequence). The V end lost 5 bases, the J end lost 3 bases, and 15 bases lay between the germline ends. The CDR3 spells CASRLTDSYNQPQHF. CDR3 DNA sequence: TGTGCCAGCAGACTAACTGACAGTTACAATCAGCCCCAGCATTTT.

The chain is built from TRBV19 and TRBJ1-1; D not resolved. The germline V gene encodes CDR1 LNHDA and CDR2 SQIVND (reference sequence). The CDR3 contains 12 residues. V shed 7 bases and J shed 1 base, with 7 bases lying between them. The CDR3 DNA follows: TGTGCCAGTATGTTAGAGAACACTGAAGCTTTCTTT. Encoded protein: CASMLENTEAFF. Drawing the rest from reference TRBV19 and TRBJ1-1, the complete variable domain is DGGITQSPKYLFRKEGQNVTLSCEQNLNHDAMYWYRQDPGQGLRLIYYSQIVNDFQKGDIAEGYSVSREKKESFPLTVTSAQKNPTAFYLCASMLENTEAFFGQGTRLTVV.

The CDR3 sequence is CANTYPKTGGDVLTF. In nucleotides, the CDR3 is TGTGCCAACACATACCCAAAGACAGGGGGGGACGTCCTGACTTTC. V is TRBV19 and J is TRBJ2-6; 9 bases line up with TRBD1. This CDR3 is built from 15 residues. V was pared by 10 bases and J by 11 bases, with 15 bases of the junction left unmatched. The germline V gene has CDR1 LNHDA and CDR2 SQIVND (reference sequence). Supplemented by reference TRBV19 and TRBJ2-6, the full variable domain reads DGGITQSPKYLFRKEGQNVTLSCEQNLNHDAMYWYRQDPGQGLRLIYYSQIVNDFQKGDIAEGYSVSREKKESFPLTVTSAQKNPTAFYLCANTYPKTGGDVLTFGAGSRLTVL.

V and J are TRBV11-2 and TRBJ2-7, with a tentative D call TRBD2 (6 bases). V lost 5 bases and J 0 bases, leaving 11 bases between the germline ends. The V gene's germline CDR1 is SGHAT and CDR2 FQNNGV. The CDR3 extends over 14 amino acids. As DNA, the CDR3 is TGTGCCAGCAGCCCCCCCGGGGGCTCCTACGAGCAGTACTTC. This sequence encodes CASSPPGGSYEQYF.

The table lists this clone with a count of one. The chain recombines TRBV5-1 with TRBJ2-5, with TRBD1 as a possible D gene (6 bases). The CDR3 is 13 residues long. V gave up 2 bases and J gave up 5 bases, with 10 bases separating them. In germline, CDR1 is SGHRS, CDR2 YFSETQ. As DNA, the CDR3 is TGCGCCAGCAGCTTACAGGGTTACGAGACCCAGTACTTC. As protein: CASSLQGYETQYF.

The chain combines TRBV27 with TRBJ1-2, with 8 bases lining up with TRBD1. Germline V gene sequence: CDR1 MNHEY, CDR2 SMNVEV (reference sequence). The CDR3 covers 11 residues. V was pared by 6 bases and J by 11 bases, with 5 bases of the junction left unmatched. The CDR3 bases are TGTGCCAGCAGCAGACAGGGGATTTACACCTTC. As protein: CASSRQGIYTF.

The rearrangement uses TRBV5-8 and TRBJ1-5; D gene uncertain. V gave up 4 bases and J gave up 6 bases, with 8 bases separating them. Germline V gene data show CDR1 as SGHTS and CDR2 as YDEGEE. This CDR3 contains 12 residues. This chain's CDR3 is CASSLPGQPQHF. CDR3 nucleotide sequence: TGTGCCAGCAGCCTTCCAGGTCAGCCCCAGCATTTT. Based on the CDR3 plus reference TRBV5-8 and TRBJ1-5, the full variable domain is EAGVTQSPTHLIKTRGQQATLRCSPISGHTSVYWYQQALGLGLQFLLWYDEGEERNRGNFPPRFSGRQFPNYSSELNVNALELEDSALYLCASSLPGQPQHFGDGTRLSIL.

The chain couples TRBV10-2 to TRBJ2-7, with TRBD2 matching over 7 bases. J was trimmed by 7 bases and V by 10 bases; bases with no gene match: 7. CDR3 size: 11 residues. In germline, CDR1 is WSHSY, CDR2 SAAADI. In nucleotides, the CDR3 is TGCGCCACCGCGCTGGGGGGGGAGCAGTACTTC. Protein: CATALGGEQYF.

The chain couples TRBV12-3 or TRBV12-4 to TRBJ2-2; no firm D call. V lost 2 bases, J lost 2 bases, and 3 bases lay in between. The CDR3 contains 13 residues. Here the CDR3 reads CASSLLNTGELFF. CDR3 DNA: TGTGCCAGCAGTTTACTAAACACCGGGGAGCTGTTTTTT.

The chain recombines TRBV30 with TRBJ2-5; 12 bases are shared with TRBD1. The junction had 8 bases not matched to a gene; V was cut back by 3 bases and J by 9 bases. From germline, CDR1 is GTSNPN and CDR2 SVGIG (reference sequence). This CDR3 spans 14 amino acids. The CDR3 DNA sequence: TGTGCCTGGAGCGCCGGGACAGGGGGCTGGGCCCAGTACTTC. As protein: CAWSAGTGGWAQYF.

The chain couples TRBV5-4 to TRBJ1-1; 11 bases agree with TRBD1. CDR1 and CDR2 (germline): SGHNT, YYREEE (reference sequence). This CDR3 is 18 amino acids long. The junction had 11 bases not matched to a gene; V was cut back by 4 bases and J by 0 bases. The CDR3 bases are TGTGCCAGCAGCCCTGGACAGGGGGCTCGTTGGGTGAACACTGAAGCTTTCTTT. It codes for CASSPGQGARWVNTEAFF.

The rearrangement links TRBV2 to TRBJ2-7; 7 bases line up with TRBD2. J was trimmed by 1 base and V by 8 bases; bases with no gene match: 2. Looked up from germline, CDR1 is SNHLY and CDR2 is FYNNEI. The CDR3 consists of 12 residues. CDR3: CASDGGSYEQYF. The CDR3 nucleotides read TGTGCCAGCGACGGGGGGTCCTACGAGCAGTACTTC.

The J gene is TRBJ1-6, the V gene TRBV27; 7 bases map to TRBD1. The CDR3 contains 15 residues. V lost 7 bases, J lost 0 bases, and 3 bases stayed unmatched. Looked up from germline, CDR1 is MNHEY and CDR2 is SMNVEV (reference sequence). Here the CDR3 reads CASTRQGSYNSPLHF. CDR3 nucleotide sequence: TGTGCCAGCACCCGACAGGGCTCCTATAATTCACCCCTCCACTTT.

This clone was found once. V usage is TRBV4-3 and J usage is TRBJ2-3; a possible D gene is TRBD2 (6 bases). The germline V and J ends were trimmed by 4 bases and 1 base, with 18 bases remaining between them. Germline CDR1 and CDR2: LGHNA and YSLEER. The CDR3 loop spans 17 amino acids. CDR3 sequence reads: CASSPGNRDSGTDTQYF. Written as DNA, the CDR3 is TGCGCCAGCAGCCCAGGGAATCGGGACTCGGGCACAGATACGCAGTATTTT.

This clone was recorded once. The rearrangement uses TRBV12-3 or TRBV12-4 and TRBJ1-5, with D uncertain. Trimming removed 5 bases from V and 3 bases from J, with 5 bases in between. The CDR3 has 12 residues. CDR3 in DNA: TGTGCCAGCAGTATAAACAATCAGCCCCAGCATTTT. This sequence encodes CASSINNQPQHF.

Here the CDR3 reads CASSLLGDYGYTF. As DNA, the CDR3 is TGTGCCAGCAGCTTGCTAGGAGACTATGGCTACACCTTC. The rearrangement uses TRBV5-5 and TRBJ1-2; no clear D. Germline CDR1 and CDR2: SGHKS and YYEKEE (reference sequence). The V and J ends lost 1 base and 3 bases respectively, with 7 bases between them. The CDR3 is made up of 13 amino acids.

In DNA form, the CDR3 reads TGTGCCAGCAGCCCCCGCCAGGCTGGCACAGATACGCAGTATTTT. The encoded protein is CASSPRQAGTDTQYF. This chain joins TRBV7-6 and TRBJ2-3; D is unclear. The CDR3 runs to 15 residues. The V gene's germline CDR1 is SGHVS and CDR2 FNYEAQ. The ends were cut back, 5 bases at V and 1 base at J, with 13 bases in the middle.

V is TRBV5-1 and J is TRBJ2-3; 7 nucleotides agree with TRBD2. Trimming at V came to 4 bases and at J to 0 bases, leaving 8 bases not matched to a gene. Germline V gene data show CDR1 as SGHRS and CDR2 as YFSETQ. The CDR3 totals 16 residues. CDR3 bases: TGCGCCAGCAGCGAGTTGGGGGGAGGGAGCACAGATACGCAGTATTTT. Protein sequence: CASSELGGGSTDTQYF.

V usage is TRBV18 and J usage is TRBJ2-1, with 12 nucleotides matching TRBD2. Germline CDR1 KGHSH, CDR2 LQKENI. Germline trimming cut 6 bases from V and 8 bases from J; bases unmatched to any gene: 8. This CDR3 is built from 15 residues. The CDR3 here is CASSLTSGSDDEQFF. The DNA for the CDR3 is TGTGCCAGCTCCCTGACTAGCGGGAGTGACGATGAGCAGTTCTTC.

The chain carries TRBV5-8 and TRBJ1-5, with TRBD1 matching 9 bases. The junction had 6 bases not matched to a gene; V was cut back by 0 bases and J by 2 bases. The CDR3 covers 17 residues. Germline CDR1 SGHTS, CDR2 YDEGEE. This CDR3 reads CASSLGTGAQGNQPQHF. CDR3 DNA: TGTGCCAGCAGCTTGGGGACAGGGGCCCAGGGCAATCAGCCCCAGCATTTT.

This chain connects TRBV14 to TRBJ2-5; the D is unclear. Germline V gene lookup returns CDR1 SGHDN and CDR2 FVKESK. The ends were cut back, 0 bases at V and 7 bases at J, with 6 bases in the middle. The CDR3 length is 12 residues. This CDR3 is CASSQDVWTQYF. The DNA for the CDR3 is TGTGCCAGCAGCCAAGACGTTTGGACCCAGTACTTC.

The CDR3 spells CASQPGLSSYEQYF. The CDR3, as DNA: TGCGCCAGCCAACCGGGACTCTCGTCCTACGAGCAGTACTTC. The chain employs TRBV10-2 and TRBJ2-7; the D gene is possibly TRBD2 (6 bases). This CDR3 contains 14 residues. The germline V gene has CDR1 WSHSY and CDR2 SAAADI. The ends were cut back, 8 bases at V and 1 base at J, with 15 bases in the middle.